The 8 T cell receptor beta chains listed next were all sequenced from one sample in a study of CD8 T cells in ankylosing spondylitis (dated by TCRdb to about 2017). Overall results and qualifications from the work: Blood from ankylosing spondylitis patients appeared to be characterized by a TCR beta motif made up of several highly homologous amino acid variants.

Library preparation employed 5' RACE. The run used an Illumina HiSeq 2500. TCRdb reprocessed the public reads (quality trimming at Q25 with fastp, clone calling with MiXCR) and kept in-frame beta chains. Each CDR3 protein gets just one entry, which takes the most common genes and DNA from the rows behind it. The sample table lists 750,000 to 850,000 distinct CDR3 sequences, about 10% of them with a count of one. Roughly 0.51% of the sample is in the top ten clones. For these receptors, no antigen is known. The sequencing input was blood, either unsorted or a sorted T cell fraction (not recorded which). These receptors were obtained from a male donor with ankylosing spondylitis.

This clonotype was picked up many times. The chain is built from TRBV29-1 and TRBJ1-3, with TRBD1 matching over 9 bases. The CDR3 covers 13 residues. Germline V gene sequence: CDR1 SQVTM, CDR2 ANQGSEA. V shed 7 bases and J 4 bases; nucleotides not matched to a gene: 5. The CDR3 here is CSGTGTGGNTIYF. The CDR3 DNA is TGCAGCGGGACCGGGACAGGGGGAAACACCATATATTTT.

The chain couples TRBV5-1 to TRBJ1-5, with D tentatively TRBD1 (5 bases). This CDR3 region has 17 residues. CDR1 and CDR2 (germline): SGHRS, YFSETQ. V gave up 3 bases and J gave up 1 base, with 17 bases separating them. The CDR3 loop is CASSSQPMGGSNQPQHF. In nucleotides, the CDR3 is TGCGCCAGCAGCTCCCAACCAATGGGGGGGAGCAATCAGCCCCAGCATTTT.

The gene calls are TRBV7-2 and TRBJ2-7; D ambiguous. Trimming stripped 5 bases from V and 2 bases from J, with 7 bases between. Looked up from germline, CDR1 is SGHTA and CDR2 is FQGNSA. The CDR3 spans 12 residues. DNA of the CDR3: TGTGCCAGCAGCCCCCTTACCTACGAGCAGTACTTC. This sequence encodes CASSPLTYEQYF. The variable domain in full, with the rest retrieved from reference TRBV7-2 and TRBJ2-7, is GAGVSQSPSNKVTEKGKDVELRCDPISGHTALYWYRQSLGQGLEFLIYFQGNSAPDKSGLPSDRFSAERTGGSVSTLTIQRTQQEDSAVYLCASSPLTYEQYFGPGTRLTVT.

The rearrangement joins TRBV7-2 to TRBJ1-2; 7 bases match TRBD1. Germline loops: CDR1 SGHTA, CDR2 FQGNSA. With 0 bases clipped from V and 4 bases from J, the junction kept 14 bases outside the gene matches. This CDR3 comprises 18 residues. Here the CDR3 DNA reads TGTGCCAGCAGCTTAGCTTTGACCATGGGAGGGGGCGGCTATGGCTACACCTTC. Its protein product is CASSLALTMGGGGYGYTF.

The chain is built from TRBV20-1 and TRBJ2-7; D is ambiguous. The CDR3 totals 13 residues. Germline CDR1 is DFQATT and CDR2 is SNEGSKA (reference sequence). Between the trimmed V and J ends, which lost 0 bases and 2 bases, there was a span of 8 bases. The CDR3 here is CSARDYRPYEQYF. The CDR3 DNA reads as TGCAGTGCTAGAGATTATAGGCCCTACGAGCAGTACTTC.

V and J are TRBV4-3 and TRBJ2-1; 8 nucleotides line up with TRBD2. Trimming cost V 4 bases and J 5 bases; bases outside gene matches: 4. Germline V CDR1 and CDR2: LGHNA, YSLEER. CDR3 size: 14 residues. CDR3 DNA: TGCGCCAGCAGCCCCCAGCGGGAGAACAATGAGCAGTTCTTC. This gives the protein CASSPQRENNEQFF.

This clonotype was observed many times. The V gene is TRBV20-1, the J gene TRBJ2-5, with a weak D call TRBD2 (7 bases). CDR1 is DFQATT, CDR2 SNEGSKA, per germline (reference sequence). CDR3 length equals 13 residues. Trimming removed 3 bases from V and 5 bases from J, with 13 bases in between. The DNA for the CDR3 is TGCAGTGCTAGCAGGGGAGCGGGGGAGACCCAGTACTTC. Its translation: CSASRGAGETQYF.

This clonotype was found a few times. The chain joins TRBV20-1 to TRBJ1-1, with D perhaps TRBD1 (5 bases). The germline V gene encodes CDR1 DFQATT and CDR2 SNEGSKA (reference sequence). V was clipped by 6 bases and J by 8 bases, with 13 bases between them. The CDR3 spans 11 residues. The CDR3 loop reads CSAQGDAEAFF. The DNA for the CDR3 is TGCAGTGCCCAAGGGGATGCCGAAGCTTTCTTT.